The 10 T cell receptor beta chains below were found in one sample sequenced in a study of T-cell memory formation after mild COVID-19. TCRdb reprocessed the 5' RACE reads with MiXCR, giving one entry per CDR3 protein. This sample has nearly 350,000 distinct CDR3 sequences, with approximately 13% found just once. Material: PBMCs or a T cell subset sorted from them (not recorded which). Receptor source: a man between 18 and 29 years old who had mild COVID-19 (a few samples of this study predate the infection). Cell type and time point are not known.

This clonotype was detected many times. No conserved phenylalanine or tryptophan ends this CDR3, so it is likely a read error. The limits of the CDR3 on the DNA are not certain, so only TCRdb's listed CDR3 is given. V usage is TRBV12-3 or TRBV12-4 and J usage is TRBJ2-1; the DNA was not used to check the table's D call, TRBD2. The CDR3 is 13 residues long, ends included. The chain's CDR3 is CASKSLSGGPLRC.

This clonotype was seen more than once but under ten times. The V call is TRBV5-1, the J call TRBJ2-7; perhaps TRBD1 as D (5 bases). Trimming removed 5 bases at V and 4 bases at J, with 13 bases between. The CDR3 is 13 amino acids. Germline V gives CDR1 SGHRS, CDR2 YFSETQ. CDR3 in DNA: TGCGCCAGCAGTACGACAGACGTATACGAGCAGTACTTC. Residues: CASSTTDVYEQYF.

The chain uses TRBV12-3 or TRBV12-4 and TRBJ1-1, with D possibly matching TRBD1 (5 bases). CDR3 length: 14 amino acids. V was clipped by 1 base and J by 8 bases, with 14 bases between them. The CDR3 nucleotides are TGTGCCAGCAGTTTAGTGGGGGTAGTTCGGGAAGCTTTCTTT. It is translated as CASSLVGVVREAFF.

This clonotype was seen a few times. V is TRBV7-8 and J is TRBJ2-1; possibly TRBD1 for D (5 bases). Germline loops: CDR1 SGHVS, CDR2 FQNEAQ. V was trimmed by 7 bases and J by 4 bases, leaving 23 bases between them. The CDR3 runs 17 residues. CDR3 amino acids: CASTLYRTEGVYNEQFF. The CDR3 nucleotides read TGTGCCAGCACCCTATACCGGACGGAAGGGGTTTACAATGAGCAGTTCTTC.

This clonotype was detected many times. The chain joins TRBV20-1 to TRBJ2-3, with D perhaps being TRBD1 or TRBD2 (5 bases each). Trimming pared 5 bases from V and 0 bases from J, leaving 18 bases between. CDR1 and CDR2 from the germline V gene are DFQATT and SNEGSKA (reference sequence). The CDR3 totals 16 residues. CDR3 in DNA: TGCAGTGCTCATCCCCAATTCGGGGCTAGCACAGATACGCAGTATTTT. Translated: CSAHPQFGASTDTQYF.

This clonotype has only a few counts. The gene calls are TRBV2 and TRBJ1-1, with unresolved D. This CDR3 has 13 amino acids. Per germline, CDR1 SNHLY and CDR2 FYNNEI. Trimming shortened V by 4 bases and J by 0 bases, and 6 bases separated the two germline ends. The CDR3 sequence: CASSGSMNTEAFF. The CDR3 DNA reads as TGTGCCAGCAGTGGGTCTATGAACACTGAAGCTTTCTTT.

In this sample, this clonotype turned up a few times. This rearrangement joins TRBV28 to TRBJ1-1; no definite D call. CDR3 length: 14 amino acids. CDR1 MDHEN and CDR2 SYDVKM come from the germline V gene. Trimming left V 2 bases short and J 6 bases short, with 13 bases between. The chain's CDR3 is CASSLRAVSSEAFF. The CDR3, as DNA: TGTGCCAGCAGTTTAAGGGCTGTCAGTTCTGAAGCTTTCTTT.

The chain combines TRBV6-2 or TRBV6-3 with TRBJ2-7; weak D call: TRBD2 (5 bases). The CDR3 runs 16 residues. Deletions cut 0 bases from V and 0 bases from J, with 12 bases between. In germline, CDR1 is MNHEY, CDR2 SVGEGT. The DNA of the CDR3 is TGTGCCAGCAGTTACTCGAGCGGCGGATACTCCTACGAGCAGTACGTC. This gives the protein CASSYSSGGYSYEQYV.

This clonotype was counted between two and nine times. The rearrangement uses TRBV10-3 and TRBJ2-3; D not certain. With 0 bases removed from V and 1 base from J, the gap between germline ends came to 11 bases. This CDR3 is built from 16 residues. The germline gives CDR1 ENHRY, CDR2 SYGVKD. CDR3: CAISESLDGGTDTQYF. The CDR3 DNA sequence: TGTGCCATCAGTGAGTCACTGGACGGAGGCACAGATACGCAGTATTTT.

This chain connects TRBV5-1 to TRBJ1-1; weak D call: TRBD1 (5 bases). The CDR3 is made up of 15 amino acids. V gave up 2 bases and J gave up 4 bases, with 15 bases separating them. CDR1 is SGHRS and CDR2 is YFSETQ in the germline V gene. CDR3 loop: CASSFTGAESTEAFF. The CDR3, as DNA: TGCGCCAGCAGCTTTACCGGGGCTGAAAGCACTGAAGCTTTCTTT.